This T cell receptor beta chain was recorded in a study of blood T cell repertoires in COVID-19. Study in general: Material from acute and convalescent COVID-19 was sourced from the United States, Italy and Spain. PBMCs, B-cell-depleted T cells, or T cells were the source of the cDNA or gDNA that made up the material.

In the authors' workflow: Scientists estimated how many nucleated cells there were by amplifying reference gene primers. The protocol was immunoSEQ multiplex PCR, while the TCRdb copy is restricted to in-frame clones and leaves out a portion. V and J calls and clone size are copied from that table; D and trimming were computed from the DNA. The table has tens of thousands of clones, 87% seen once. Sequenced: peripheral blood. The receptor was derived from a man aged 50-59 years with active COVID-19.

CDR3 DNA: TGTGCCAGCAGTTTGGTCGGTACCTACGAGCAGTACTTC. Encoded protein: CASSLVGTYEQYF. This chain uses TRBV27 with TRBJ2-7; no reliable D call. CDR3 length: 13 amino acids. Germline loops: CDR1 MNHEY, CDR2 SMNVEV (reference sequence). The V end lost 3 bases, the J end lost 2 bases, and 8 bases lay between the germline ends.